This T cell receptor (beta chain) was identified in a study of T cell clusters in autoimmune cytopenias. Study-wide points: TRB repertoire shifts in secondary cytopenia and chronic lymphocytic leukemia mostly reflected lymphoma, not autoimmunity. Physiological T cell clusters of healthy donors were apparently absent in primary autoimmune cytopenia patients. The T cell clusters were defined only in silico, without experimental functional validation.

TRB was amplified by touch-down multiplex PCR, primer pools A and B combined. TCRdb re-called the multiplex PCR reads and gives one entry per CDR3 protein, without DNA. Recorded for this sample: around 2,000 distinct CDR3 sequences. This clonotype ranks as medium-sized in terms of frequency. The antigen is unknown. The length of the CDR3 is 13 residues. Roughly 38,000 genome equivalents of blood DNA were amplified for TRB. This same sample was also part of a study on T cell repertoires in aging, cancer and after chemotherapy. Per that paper: These repertoire data do not allow conclusions about immunological memory after chemotherapy.

The chain couples TRBV12-3 or TRBV12-4 to TRBJ2-3. The specimen was peripheral blood. The TCR was taken from a human donor in good health. CDR3 sequence reads: CASSFSGPDTQYF.